These 2 T cell receptor beta chains came from one sample sequenced in a study of blood T cell repertoires in COVID-19. The repertoire was sequenced with immunoSEQ multiplex PCR; TCRdb's copy has only in-frame clones and lacks some. This table holds 140,000 to 150,000 clones, approximately 88% found once. Material: peripheral blood. The receptors originated from a man between 60 and 70 years old with active or convalescent COVID-19.

The rearrangement uses TRBV10-2 and TRBJ2-5; 11 nucleotides align to TRBD1. The trim removed 6 bases at V and 5 bases at J, leaving 8 bases unmatched. This CDR3 has 15 amino acids. Germline V CDR1 and CDR2: WSHSY, SAAADI. This chain's CDR3 is CASSLGTGGKETQYF. CDR3 DNA sequence: TGCGCCAGCAGCCTTGGGACAGGGGGTAAGGAGACCCAGTACTTC.

The chain recombines TRBV5-6 with TRBJ2-7; 8 bases agree with TRBD1. CDR3 length: 15 amino acids. Germline CDR1 is SGHDT and CDR2 is YYEEEE. V shed 5 bases and J 2 bases; nucleotides not matched to a gene: 9. In DNA form, the CDR3 reads TGTGCCAGCAGGTCCCTGGACAGGGCTACCTACGAGCAGTACTTC. Translating gives CASRSLDRATYEQYF.